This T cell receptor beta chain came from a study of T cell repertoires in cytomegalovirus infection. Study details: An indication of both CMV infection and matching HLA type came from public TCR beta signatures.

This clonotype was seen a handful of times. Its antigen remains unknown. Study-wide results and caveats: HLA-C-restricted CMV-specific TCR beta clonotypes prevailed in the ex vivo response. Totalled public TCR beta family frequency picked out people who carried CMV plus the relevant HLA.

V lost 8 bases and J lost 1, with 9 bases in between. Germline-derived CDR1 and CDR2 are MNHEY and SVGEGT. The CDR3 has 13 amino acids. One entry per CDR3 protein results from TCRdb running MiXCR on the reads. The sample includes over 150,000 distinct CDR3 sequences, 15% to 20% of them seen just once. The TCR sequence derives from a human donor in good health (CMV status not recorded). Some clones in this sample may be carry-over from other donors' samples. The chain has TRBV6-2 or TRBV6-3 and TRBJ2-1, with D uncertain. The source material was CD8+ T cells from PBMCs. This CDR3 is CASALGSYNEQFF. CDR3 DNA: TGTGCCAGCGCGCTTGGGTCCTACAATGAGCAGTTCTTC.